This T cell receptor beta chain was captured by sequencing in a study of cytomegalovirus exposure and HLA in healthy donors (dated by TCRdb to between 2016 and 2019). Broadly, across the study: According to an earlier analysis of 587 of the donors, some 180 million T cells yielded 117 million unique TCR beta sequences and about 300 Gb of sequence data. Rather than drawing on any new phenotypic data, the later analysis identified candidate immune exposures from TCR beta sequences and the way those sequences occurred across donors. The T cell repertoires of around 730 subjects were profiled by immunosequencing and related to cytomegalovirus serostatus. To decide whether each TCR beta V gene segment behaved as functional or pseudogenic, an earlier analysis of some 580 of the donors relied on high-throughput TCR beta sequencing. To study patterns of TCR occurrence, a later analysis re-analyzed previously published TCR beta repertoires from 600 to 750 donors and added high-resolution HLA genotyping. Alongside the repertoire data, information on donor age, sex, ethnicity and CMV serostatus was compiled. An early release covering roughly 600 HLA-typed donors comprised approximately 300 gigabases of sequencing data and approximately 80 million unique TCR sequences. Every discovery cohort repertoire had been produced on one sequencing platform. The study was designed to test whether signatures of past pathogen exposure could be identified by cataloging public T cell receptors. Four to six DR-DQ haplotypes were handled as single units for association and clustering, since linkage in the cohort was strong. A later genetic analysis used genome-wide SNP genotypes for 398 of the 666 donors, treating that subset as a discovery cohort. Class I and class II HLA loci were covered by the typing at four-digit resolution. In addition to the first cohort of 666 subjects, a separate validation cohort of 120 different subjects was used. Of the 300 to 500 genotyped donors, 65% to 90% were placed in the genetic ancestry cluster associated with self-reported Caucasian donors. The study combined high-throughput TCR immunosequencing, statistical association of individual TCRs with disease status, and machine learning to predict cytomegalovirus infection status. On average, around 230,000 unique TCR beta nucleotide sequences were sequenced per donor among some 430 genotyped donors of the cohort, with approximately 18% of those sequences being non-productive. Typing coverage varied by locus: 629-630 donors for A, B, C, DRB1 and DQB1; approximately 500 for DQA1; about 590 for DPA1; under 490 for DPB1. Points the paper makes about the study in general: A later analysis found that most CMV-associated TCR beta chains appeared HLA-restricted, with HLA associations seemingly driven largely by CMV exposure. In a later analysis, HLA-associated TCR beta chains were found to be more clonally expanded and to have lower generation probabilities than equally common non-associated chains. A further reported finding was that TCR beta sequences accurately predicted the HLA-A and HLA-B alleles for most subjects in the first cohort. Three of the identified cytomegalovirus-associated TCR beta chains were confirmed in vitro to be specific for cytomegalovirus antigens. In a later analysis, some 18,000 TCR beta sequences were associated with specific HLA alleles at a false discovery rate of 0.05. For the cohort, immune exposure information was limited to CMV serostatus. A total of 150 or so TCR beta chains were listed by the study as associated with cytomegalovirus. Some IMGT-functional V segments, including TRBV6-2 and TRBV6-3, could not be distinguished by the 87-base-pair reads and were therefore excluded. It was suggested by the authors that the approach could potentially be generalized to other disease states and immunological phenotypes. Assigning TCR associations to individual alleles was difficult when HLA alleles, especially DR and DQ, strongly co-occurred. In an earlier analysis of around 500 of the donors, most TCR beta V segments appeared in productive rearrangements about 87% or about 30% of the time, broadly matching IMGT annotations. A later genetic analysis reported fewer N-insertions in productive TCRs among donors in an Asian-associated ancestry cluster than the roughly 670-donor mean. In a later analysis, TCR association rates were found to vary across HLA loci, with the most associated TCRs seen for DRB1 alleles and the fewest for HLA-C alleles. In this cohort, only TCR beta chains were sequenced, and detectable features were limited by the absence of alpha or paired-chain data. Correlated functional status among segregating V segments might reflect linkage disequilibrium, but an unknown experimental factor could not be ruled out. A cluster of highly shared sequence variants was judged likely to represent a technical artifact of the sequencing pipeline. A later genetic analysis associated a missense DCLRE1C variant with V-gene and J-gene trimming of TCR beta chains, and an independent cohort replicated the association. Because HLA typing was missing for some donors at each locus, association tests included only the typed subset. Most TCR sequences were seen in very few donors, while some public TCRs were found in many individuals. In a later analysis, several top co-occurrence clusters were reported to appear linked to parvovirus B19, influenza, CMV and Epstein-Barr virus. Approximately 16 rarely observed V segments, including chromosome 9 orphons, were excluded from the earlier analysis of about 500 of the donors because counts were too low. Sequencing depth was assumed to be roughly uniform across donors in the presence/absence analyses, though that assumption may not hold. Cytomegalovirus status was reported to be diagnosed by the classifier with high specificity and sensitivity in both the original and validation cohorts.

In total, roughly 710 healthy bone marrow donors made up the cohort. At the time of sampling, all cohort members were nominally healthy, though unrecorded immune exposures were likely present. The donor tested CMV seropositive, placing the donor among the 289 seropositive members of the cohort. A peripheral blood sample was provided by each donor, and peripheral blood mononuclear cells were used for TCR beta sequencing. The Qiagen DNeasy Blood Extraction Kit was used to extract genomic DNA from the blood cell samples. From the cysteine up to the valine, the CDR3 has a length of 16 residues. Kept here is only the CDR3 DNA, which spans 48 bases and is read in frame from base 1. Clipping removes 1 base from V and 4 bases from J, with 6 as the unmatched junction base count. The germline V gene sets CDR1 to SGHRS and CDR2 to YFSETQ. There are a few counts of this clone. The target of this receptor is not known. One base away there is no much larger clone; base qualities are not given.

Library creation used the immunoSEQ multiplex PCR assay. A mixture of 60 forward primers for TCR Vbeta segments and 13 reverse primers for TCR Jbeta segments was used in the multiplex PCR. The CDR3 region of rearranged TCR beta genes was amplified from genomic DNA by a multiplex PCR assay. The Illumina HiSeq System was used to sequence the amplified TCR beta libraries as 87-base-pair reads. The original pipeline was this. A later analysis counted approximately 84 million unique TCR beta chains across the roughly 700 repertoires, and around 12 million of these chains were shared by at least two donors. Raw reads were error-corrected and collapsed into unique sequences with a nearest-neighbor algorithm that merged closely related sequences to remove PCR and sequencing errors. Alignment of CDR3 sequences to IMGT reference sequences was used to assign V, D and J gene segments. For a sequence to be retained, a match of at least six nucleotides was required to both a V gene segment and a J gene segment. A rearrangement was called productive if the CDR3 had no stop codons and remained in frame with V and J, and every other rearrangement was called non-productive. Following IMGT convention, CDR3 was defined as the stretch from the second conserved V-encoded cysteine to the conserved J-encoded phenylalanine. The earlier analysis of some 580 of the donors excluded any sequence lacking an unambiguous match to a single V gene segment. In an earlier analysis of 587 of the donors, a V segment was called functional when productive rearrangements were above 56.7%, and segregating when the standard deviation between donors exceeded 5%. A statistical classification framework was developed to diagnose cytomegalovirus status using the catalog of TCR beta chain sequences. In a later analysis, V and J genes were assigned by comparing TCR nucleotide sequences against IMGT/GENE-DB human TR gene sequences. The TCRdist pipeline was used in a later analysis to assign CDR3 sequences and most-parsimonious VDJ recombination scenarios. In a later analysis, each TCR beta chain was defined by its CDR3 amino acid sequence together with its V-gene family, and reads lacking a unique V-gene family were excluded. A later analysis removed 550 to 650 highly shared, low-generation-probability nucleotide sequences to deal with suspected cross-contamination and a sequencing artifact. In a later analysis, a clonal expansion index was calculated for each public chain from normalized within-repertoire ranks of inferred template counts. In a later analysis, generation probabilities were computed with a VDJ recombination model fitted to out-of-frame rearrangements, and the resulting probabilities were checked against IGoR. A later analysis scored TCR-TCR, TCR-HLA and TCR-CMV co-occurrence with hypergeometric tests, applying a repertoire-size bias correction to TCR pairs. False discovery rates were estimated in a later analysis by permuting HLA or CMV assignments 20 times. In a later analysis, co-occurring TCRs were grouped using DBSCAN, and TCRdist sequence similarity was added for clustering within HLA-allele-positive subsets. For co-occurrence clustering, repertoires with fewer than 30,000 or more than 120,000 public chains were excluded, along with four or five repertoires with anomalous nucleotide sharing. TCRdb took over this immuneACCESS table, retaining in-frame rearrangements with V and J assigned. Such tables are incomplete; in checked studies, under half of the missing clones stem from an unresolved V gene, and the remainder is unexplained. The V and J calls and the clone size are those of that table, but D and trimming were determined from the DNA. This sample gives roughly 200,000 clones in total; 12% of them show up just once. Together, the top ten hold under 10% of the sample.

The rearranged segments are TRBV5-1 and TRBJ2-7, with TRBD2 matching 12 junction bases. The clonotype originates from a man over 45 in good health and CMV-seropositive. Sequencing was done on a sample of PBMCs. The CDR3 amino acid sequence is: CASSLRLAGAQYEQYV. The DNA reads TGCGCCAGCAGCTTGCGACTAGCGGGGGCGCAATACGAGCAGTACGTC.